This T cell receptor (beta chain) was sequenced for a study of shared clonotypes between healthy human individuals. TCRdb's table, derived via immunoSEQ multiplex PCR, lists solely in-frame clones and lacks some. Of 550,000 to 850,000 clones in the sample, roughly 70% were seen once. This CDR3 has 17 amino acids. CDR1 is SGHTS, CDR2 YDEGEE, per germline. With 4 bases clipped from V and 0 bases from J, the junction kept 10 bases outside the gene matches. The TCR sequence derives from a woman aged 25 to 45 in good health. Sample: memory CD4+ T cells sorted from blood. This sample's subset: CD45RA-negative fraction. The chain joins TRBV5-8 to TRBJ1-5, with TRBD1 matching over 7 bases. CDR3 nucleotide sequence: TGTGCCAGCAGCGACTACGCCGGGACAGATAGCAATCAGCCCCAGCATTTT. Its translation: CASSDYAGTDSNQPQHF.